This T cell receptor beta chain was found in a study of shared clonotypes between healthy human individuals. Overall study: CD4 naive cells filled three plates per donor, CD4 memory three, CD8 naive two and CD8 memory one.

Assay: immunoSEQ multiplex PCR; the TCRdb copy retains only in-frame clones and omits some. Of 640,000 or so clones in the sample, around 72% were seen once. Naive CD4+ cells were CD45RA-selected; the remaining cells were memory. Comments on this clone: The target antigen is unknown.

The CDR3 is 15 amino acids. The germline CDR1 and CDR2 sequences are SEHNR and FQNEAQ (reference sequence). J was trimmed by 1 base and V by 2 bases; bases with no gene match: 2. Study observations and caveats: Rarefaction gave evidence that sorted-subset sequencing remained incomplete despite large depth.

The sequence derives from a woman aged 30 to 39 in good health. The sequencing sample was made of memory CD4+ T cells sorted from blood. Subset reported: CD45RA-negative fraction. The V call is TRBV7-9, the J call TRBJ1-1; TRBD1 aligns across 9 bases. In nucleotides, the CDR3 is TGTGCCAGCAGCTTATCGGACAGGGGGAACACTGAAGCTTTCTTT. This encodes CASSLSDRGNTEAFF.